A single sample gave rise to the 20 T cell receptor beta chains below, sequenced in a study of T cells in women clearing cervical HPV infection. The protocol was immunoSEQ multiplex PCR, while the TCRdb copy is restricted to in-frame clones and leaves out a portion. Here the sample table reports under 35,000 clones. The sample comprised blood buffy coat. Receptors were obtained from a woman aged 18-70 years with a cervical HPV16 infection that either progressed to CIN3+ or cleared (not recorded which).

Note on this clone: The read ends 3 residues shy of where the CDR3 ends; the end is completed using the germline J gene. The chain has TRBV20-1 and TRBJ2-5; 7 bases are a match to TRBD1. The junction had 11 bases not matched to a gene; V was cut back by 5 bases and J by 5 bases. The V gene's germline CDR1 is DFQATT and CDR2 SNEGSKA (reference sequence). CDR3 length equals 14 residues. The sequenced CDR3 bases are TGCAGTGCTTCTTTATTACGGGGACAGGAGACC. Amino acids: CSASLLRGQET. The full CDR3 reads CSASLLRGQETQYF.

Concerning this clone: The sequenced fragment ends 3 residues before the CDR3 boundary, so the rest is inferred from the germline J gene. The genes are TRBV13 and TRBJ2-7; TRBD1 matches at 9 bases. This CDR3 has 15 residues. Germline assignment: CDR1 PRHDT and CDR2 FYEKMQ (reference sequence). Losses at the gene ends were 1 base for V and 5 bases for J; bases not matched to a gene: 6. The covered CDR3 bases are TGTGCCAGCAGCTTAGAAGGGACAGGGAACCACGAG. It translates to CASSLEGTGNHE. The CDR3 reads in full as CASSLEGTGNHEQYF.

About this clone itself: The read ends 3 residues before the CDR3 terminus; that terminus is restored from the germline J gene. The chain combines TRBV12-3 or TRBV12-4 with TRBJ2-1, with D maybe TRBD2 (5 bases). The CDR3 spans 13 residues. V lost 5 bases and J lost 3, with 8 bases in between. The CDR3 DNA, read in part, is TGTGCCAGCAGTCCCACTAGCTACAATGAG. This encodes CASSPTSYNE. The CDR3 in full is CASSPTSYNEQFF.

With respect to this clone: The read falls 3 residues short of the CDR3 end, and the missing part is taken from the germline J gene. The rearrangement joins TRBV11-3 to TRBJ2-5; 11 positions match TRBD1. Per germline, CDR1 SGHNT and CDR2 YENEEA. The CDR3 length is 14 residues. J gave up 4 bases and V 5 bases, and 3 bases lay outside the gene matches. The CDR3 region is CASSLGTGGETQYF. The CDR3 bases that were read are TGTGCCAGCAGCCTCGGGACAGGGGGAGAGACC.

Remarks on this clone: The read ends 3 residues early relative to the CDR3; the germline J gene fills the gap. This chain uses TRBV20-1 with TRBJ1-1; D gene ambiguous. From germline, CDR1 is DFQATT and CDR2 SNEGSKA (reference sequence). V lost 4 bases, J lost 4 bases, and 13 bases lay in between. The CDR3 has 13 amino acids. The CDR3 loop is CSAKQTTVTEAFF. Incomplete CDR3 DNA: TGCAGTGCTAAACAGACCACAGTCACTGAA.

On this clone itself: The sequenced fragment ends 3 residues before the CDR3 boundary, so the rest is inferred from the germline J gene. The chain employs TRBV5-4 and TRBJ2-2; D perhaps matches TRBD2 (6 bases). In germline, CDR1 is SGHNT, CDR2 YYREEE (reference sequence). V was cut by 3 bases and J by 7 bases, with 16 bases left in between. The CDR3 length is 15 residues. The sequenced part of the CDR3 DNA is TGTGCCAGCAGCTGGGGACTCCCAGATGGCGGGGAG. Translated: CASSWGLPDGGE. The full CDR3 protein is CASSWGLPDGGELFF.

Worth noting for this clone: The read comes to an end 3 residues before the CDR3 does, leaving the germline J gene to fill in the end. The chain has TRBV6-1 and TRBJ2-1; D is undetermined. Germline loops: CDR1 MNHNS, CDR2 SASEGT. There are 14 residues in the CDR3. Trimming removed 0 bases at V and 4 bases at J, with 7 bases between. The part of the CDR3 DNA that was read is TGTGCCAGCAGTGAAGCTGGCTCGTACAATGAG. Encoded protein: CASSEAGSYNE. The whole CDR3 protein reads CASSEAGSYNEQFF.

With respect to this clone: The read halts 3 residues ahead of the CDR3 end, with the missing end drawn from the germline J gene. The chain combines TRBV11-2 with TRBJ1-1; 8 bases agree with TRBD1. Germline V CDR1 and CDR2: SGHAT, FQNNGV. The length of the CDR3 is 13 residues. V shed 4 bases and J 4 bases; nucleotides not matched to a gene: 2. The DNA read from the CDR3 is TGTGCCAGCAGCTCTCAGGGGGCCACTGAA. It yields the protein CASSSQGATE. The whole CDR3 protein is CASSSQGATEAFF.

The CDR3 DNA, read in part, is TGTGCCAGCAGCTCCTCCGGACACCTAAATCAGCCC. Its protein is CASSSSGHLNQP. The entire CDR3 protein reads CASSSSGHLNQPQHF. The V and J genes are TRBV7-9 and TRBJ1-5; a weak D match, TRBD1 (5 bases). The sequenced fragment ends 3 residues before the CDR3 boundary, so the rest is inferred from the germline J gene. CDR3 length: 15 residues. V was clipped by 4 bases and J by 4 bases, with 14 bases between them. Germline V CDR1 and CDR2: SEHNR, FQNEAQ (reference sequence).

A note on this clone: The DNA ends 3 residues before the CDR3 does, and the rest of the CDR3 is filled in from the germline J gene. This chain connects TRBV20-1 to TRBJ2-3; 9 bases align to TRBD2. Per the germline V gene, CDR1 is DFQATT and CDR2 is SNEGSKA (reference sequence). This CDR3 has 15 residues. V was pared by 1 base and J by 5 bases, with 7 bases of the junction left unmatched. CDR3 sequence: CSARGTSEGEDTQYF. Incomplete CDR3 DNA: TGCAGTGCTAGAGGGACTAGCGAGGGGGAAGATACG.

With regard to this clone: Read data end 3 residues before the CDR3 end; the end is taken from the germline J gene. The chain links TRBV6-1 to TRBJ2-7; TRBD2 is a possible D gene (7 bases). V was clipped by 4 bases and J by 0 bases, with 13 bases between them. This CDR3 has 15 amino acids. The germline CDR1 and CDR2 sequences are MNHNS and SASEGT. CDR3 DNA (partial): TGTGCCAGCAGTGGTCCGGGGGGCGGCTCCTACGAG. Protein: CASSGPGGGSYE. The full CDR3 reads CASSGPGGGSYEQYF.

On this clone: The read ends 3 residues shy of where the CDR3 ends; the end is completed using the germline J gene. The J gene is TRBJ1-2, the V gene TRBV6-1; perhaps TRBD1 as D (6 bases). Germline CDR1 reads MNHNS; CDR2 reads SASEGT. The length of the CDR3 is 15 residues. Trimming removed 4 bases at V and 1 base at J, with 13 bases between. The sequenced CDR3 bases are TGTGCCAGCAGTGCGAGACAGGATATTAACTATGGC. Encoded protein: CASSARQDINYG. The full CDR3 protein reads CASSARQDINYGYTF.

Points on this clone: The sequence runs out 3 residues before the end of the CDR3; the remainder is reconstructed from the germline J gene. The chain couples TRBV2 to TRBJ1-1; maybe TRBD1 (5 bases). Per the germline V gene, CDR1 is SNHLY and CDR2 is FYNNEI. V was shortened by 7 bases and J by 3 bases, with 15 bases between the two germline ends. The length of the CDR3 is 14 residues. CDR3 DNA, as far as it was read: TGTGCCAGCACTAAAGAAACAGGAGACACTGAA. Amino acid sequence: CASTKETGDTE. The full-length CDR3 reads as CASTKETGDTEAFF.

In the case of this clone: The read stops 3 residues short of the end of the CDR3; the missing end is completed from the germline J gene. The chain links TRBV6-2 or TRBV6-3 to TRBJ2-5, with D tentatively TRBD1 (6 bases). CDR3 length: 14 amino acids. V lost 6 bases and J 2 bases, leaving 13 bases between the germline ends. In germline, CDR1 is MNHEY, CDR2 SVGEGT. The CDR3 loop reads CASSFGQPQETQYF. The CDR3 bases that were read are TGTGCCAGCAGCTTCGGACAGCCTCAAGAGACC.

Details on this clone: Sequencing ends 3 residues short of the CDR3 end; the germline J gene provides the rest. The V call is TRBV7-9, the J call TRBJ1-1; no definite D call. Trimming left V 5 bases short and J 0 bases short, with 10 bases between. This CDR3 contains 14 residues. Germline-derived CDR1 and CDR2 are SEHNR and FQNEAQ (reference sequence). CDR3 bases read: TGTGCCAGCAGCGTAGGGCGGGTGAACACTGAA. Amino acids: CASSVGRVNTE. The entire CDR3 reads CASSVGRVNTEAFF.

Concerning this clone itself: Read coverage stops 3 residues before the CDR3 terminus; the germline J gene supplies the remainder. This chain joins TRBV7-6 and TRBJ2-3; 11 nucleotides agree with TRBD2. The CDR3 has 16 amino acids. V gave up 5 bases and J gave up 3 bases; unmatched junction bases: 7. Germline V CDR1 and CDR2: SGHVS, FNYEAQ. CDR3 sequence reads: CASSLQLAGETDTQYF. CDR3 DNA, as far as it was read: TGTGCCAGCAGCCTCCAACTAGCGGGGGAAACAGATACG.

In the case of this clone: The sequenced fragment ends 3 residues before the CDR3 boundary, so the rest is inferred from the germline J gene. V and J are TRBV13 and TRBJ2-7; 9 nucleotides agree with TRBD2. The J segment lost 5 bases and the V segment lost 2 bases, leaving 4 bases of the junction unmatched. CDR3 length: 14 residues. Germline V gives CDR1 PRHDT, CDR2 FYEKMQ (reference sequence). CDR3 protein: CASSLQAGGHEQYF. CDR3 DNA, as far as it was read: TGTGCCAGCAGCTTACAAGCGGGGGGCCACGAG.

A remark on this clone: Read data end 3 residues before the CDR3 end; the end is taken from the germline J gene. The chain joins TRBV12-3 or TRBV12-4 to TRBJ2-3, with TRBD2 identical over 10 bases. V trimming: 7 bases; J trimming: 3 bases; junction bases outside the gene matches: 10. This CDR3 spans 16 amino acids. The sequenced CDR3 bases are TGTGCCAGCACCCTCTTCAGCGGGGGGGTAACAGATACG. This translates into CASTLFSGGVTDT. The entire CDR3 sequence reads CASTLFSGGVTDTQYF.

About this clone itself: The sequenced fragment ends 3 residues before the CDR3 boundary, so the rest is inferred from the germline J gene. This sequence joins TRBV7-7 and TRBJ2-1, with 8 bases matching TRBD2. V trimming: 5 bases; J trimming: 4 bases; junction bases outside the gene matches: 7. The CDR3 extends over 15 amino acids. CDR1 SSHAT and CDR2 FNYEAQ come from the germline V gene (reference sequence). CDR3 residues: CASSLSGGAYNEQFF. The CDR3 DNA, read in part, is TGTGCCAGCAGCCTGAGCGGGGGAGCTTACAATGAG.

Regarding this clone: With the read ending 3 residues before the CDR3 end, the germline J gene is used to fill in that end. The chain carries TRBV18 and TRBJ2-5; TRBD2 matches at 10 bases. The CDR3 consists of 18 residues. The junction had 15 bases not matched to a gene; V was cut back by 3 bases and J by 5 bases. Germline-derived CDR1 and CDR2 are KGHSH and LQKENI. The CDR3: CASSPVEIAGGRRETQYF. The part of the CDR3 DNA that was read is TGTGCCAGCTCACCTGTGGAGATAGCGGGGGGCCGTAGGGAGACC.